The rows below give T cell receptor beta chains drawn from one sample of a study of shared clonotypes between healthy human individuals. The repertoire was sequenced with immunoSEQ multiplex PCR; TCRdb's copy has only in-frame clones and lacks some. The table includes some 1,100,000 clones, approximately 80% detected once. The sample taken for sequencing was memory CD4+ T cells from PBMCs. The origin of the receptors is a man aged 18 to 30 in good health. Some clones in this sample may be carry-over from other donors' samples. The CDR3 runs from the conserved cysteine through the conserved F or W. The D gene is left open where the match is weak. Size is stated for part of the rows, as once, few or many counts, or as a class when the clone is expanded.

J: TRBJ2-3; size: .; V: TRBV19; D: .; CDR3: CASSIKRRDTQYF; DNA: TGTGCCAGTAGTATAAAGCGGAGAGATACGCAGTATTTT
J: TRBJ2-5; size: .; V: TRBV11-2; D: TRBD2; CDR3: CASSLGLAGAGETQYF; DNA: TGTGCCAGCAGCTTAGGACTAGCGGGAGCGGGAGAGACCCAGTACTTC
J: TRBJ1-3; size: .; V: TRBV21-1; D: .; CDR3: CARSGVVAGNTIYF; DNA: TGTGCCAGATCAGGGGTGGTTGCTGGAAACACCATATATTTT
J: TRBJ2-2; size: .; V: TRBV7-3; D: .; CDR3: CASSYAGSQTGELFF; DNA: TGTGCCAGCAGCTATGCCGGGTCCCAGACCGGGGAGCTGTTTTTT
J: TRBJ1-5; size: .; V: TRBV21-1; D: .; CDR3: CASSNRGLPREAEDYSNQPQHF; DNA: TGTGCCAGCAGCAATCGGGGACTACCTCGAGAGGCGGAGGACTATAGCAATCAGCCCCAGCATTTT
J: TRBJ2-1; size: .; V: TRBV5-6; D: .; CDR3: CASSPRVPNEQFF; DNA: TGTGCCAGCAGCCCCCGGGTCCCGAATGAGCAGTTCTTC
J: TRBJ2-5; size: .; V: TRBV18; D: .; CDR3: CASSLHFGGKETQYF; DNA: TGTGCCAGCTCTCTCCACTTCGGCGGCAAAGAGACCCAGTACTTC
J: TRBJ2-3; size: .; V: TRBV5-1; D: TRBD2; CDR3: CASSLLLLAGGTDTQYF; DNA: TGCGCCAGCAGCTTACTCCTGCTAGCGGGAGGTACAGATACGCAGTATTTT
J: TRBJ2-3; size: .; V: TRBV19; D: TRBD2; CDR3: CASSAGLAGPTDTQYF; DNA: TGTGCCAGTAGTGCGGGACTAGCGGGGCCCACAGATACGCAGTATTTT
J: TRBJ1-2; size: .; V: TRBV7-2; D: .; CDR3: CASSPGGAGVGYGYTF; DNA: TGTGCCAGCAGCCCCGGGGGGGCAGGGGTAGGCTATGGCTACACCTTC
J: TRBJ2-1; size: .; V: TRBV6-5; D: .; CDR3: CASSYGASYNEQFF; DNA: TGTGCCAGCAGTTATGGGGCTAGCTATAATGAGCAGTTCTTC
J: TRBJ2-7; size: .; V: TRBV15; D: .; CDR3: CATSRDTGLSEQYF; DNA: TGTGCCACCAGCAGAGATACAGGGCTGAGCGAGCAGTACTTC
J: TRBJ2-2; size: .; V: TRBV25-1; D: TRBD1; CDR3: CASSYRDSHTGELFF; DNA: TGTGCCAGCAGTTACCGGGACAGCCACACCGGGGAGCTGTTTTTT
J: TRBJ2-3; size: .; V: TRBV7-8; D: .; CDR3: CASSLAPSGTDTQYF; DNA: TGTGCCAGCAGCTTAGCCCCTAGCGGCACAGATACGCAGTATTTT
J: TRBJ2-3; size: .; V: TRBV9; D: .; CDR3: CASSPTGSTDTQYF; DNA: TGTGCCAGCAGCCCAACCGGTAGCACAGATACGCAGTATTTT
J: TRBJ1-1; size: once; V: TRBV27; D: .; CDR3: CASSLSIPNTEAFF; DNA: TGTGCCAGCAGTTTATCTATCCCGAACACTGAAGCTTTCTTT
J: TRBJ1-2; size: .; V: TRBV6-6; D: .; CDR3: CASSYSNGNGYTF; DNA: TGTGCCAGCAGTTACTCGAACGGCAATGGCTACACCTTC
J: TRBJ1-1; size: .; V: TRBV11-3; D: .; CDR3: CASSLGGGAEAFF; DNA: TGTGCCAGCAGCTTAGGAGGGGGGGCTGAAGCTTTCTTT
J: TRBJ2-7; size: .; V: TRBV5-1; D: .; CDR3: CASRAGAETFYEQYF; DNA: TGCGCCAGCAGAGCCGGGGCGGAAACTTTCTACGAGCAGTACTTC
J: TRBJ2-5; size: .; V: TRBV6-6; D: .; CDR3: CASSYPGLPAQYF; DNA: TGTGCCAGCAGTTACCCGGGACTCCCGGCCCAGTACTTC
J: TRBJ2-2; size: .; V: TRBV5-8; D: TRBD1; CDR3: CASSFPGGTGELFF; DNA: TGTGCCAGCAGCTTCCCAGGGGGCACCGGGGAGCTGTTTTTT
J: TRBJ2-1; size: .; V: TRBV28; D: .; CDR3: CASTSRDQQFF; DNA: TGTGCCAGCACCTCCCGGGACCAGCAGTTCTTC
J: TRBJ1-4; size: .; V: TRBV7-5; D: .; CDR3: CVRRAGRGLNEKLFF; DNA: TGTGTCAGACGCGCGGGCAGGGGGCTTAATGAAAAACTGTTTTTT
J: TRBJ1-2; size: .; V: TRBV6-4; D: .; CDR3: CASSHTGGPF; DNA: TGTGCCAGCAGTCACACGGGCGGGCCCTTC
J: TRBJ2-5; size: .; V: TRBV5-1; D: TRBD2; CDR3: CASSPTSGRAGETQYF; DNA: TGCGCCAGCAGCCCGACTAGCGGGAGGGCCGGGGAGACCCAGTACTTC
J: TRBJ2-1; size: .; V: TRBV7-2; D: .; CDR3: CASSLARDEQFF; DNA: TGTGCCAGCAGCTTAGCCCGGGATGAGCAGTTCTTC
J: TRBJ2-3; size: once; V: TRBV5-1; D: TRBD1; CDR3: CATSTGGVADTQYF; DNA: TGCGCCACCTCCACAGGGGGCGTCGCAGATACGCAGTATTTT
J: TRBJ1-5; size: .; V: TRBV28; D: .; CDR3: CASITGLQQPQHF; DNA: TGTGCCAGCATTACAGGGTTGCAACAGCCCCAGCATTTT
J: TRBJ2-3; size: .; V: TRBV5-8; D: TRBD1; CDR3: CASSPNGGQADTQYF; DNA: TGTGCCAGCAGCCCTAACGGGGGACAGGCAGATACGCAGTATTTT
J: TRBJ2-1; size: few; V: TRBV9; D: .; CDR3: CASSTNNEQFF; DNA: TGTGCCAGCAGCACTAACAATGAGCAGTTCTTC
J: TRBJ2-1; size: .; V: TRBV5-1; D: .; CDR3: CASSFVVESDEQFF; DNA: TGCGCCAGCAGCTTCGTAGTAGAGAGTGATGAGCAGTTCTTC
J: TRBJ2-5; size: .; V: TRBV7-6; D: .; CDR3: CASSLQTGRQETQYF; DNA: TGTGCCAGCAGCTTACAAACAGGGCGCCAAGAGACCCAGTACTTC
J: TRBJ1-1; size: .; V: TRBV28; D: .; CDR3: CASWWGPGTEAFF; DNA: TGTGCCAGCTGGTGGGGGCCGGGCACTGAAGCTTTCTTT
J: TRBJ1-5; size: .; V: TRBV15; D: .; CDR3: CATSPTEHQPQHF; DNA: TGTGCCACCAGCCCTACTGAACATCAGCCCCAGCATTTT
J: TRBJ1-5; size: .; V: TRBV30; D: .; CDR3: CAWSVRGGQPQHF; DNA: TGTGCCTGGAGTGTACGGGGGGGTCAGCCCCAGCATTTT
J: TRBJ1-1; size: once; V: TRBV14; D: TRBD1; CDR3: CASSRRDRGFYSTEAFF; DNA: TGTGCCAGCAGCCGCCGGGACAGGGGCTTTTATAGCACTGAAGCTTTCTTT
J: TRBJ2-1; size: few; V: TRBV9; D: .; CDR3: CASSVAAYNEQFF; DNA: TGTGCCAGCAGCGTAGCGGCCTACAATGAGCAGTTCTTC
J: TRBJ2-1; size: .; V: TRBV5-1; D: TRBD2; CDR3: CASSSPGLAGSSYNEQFF; DNA: TGCGCCAGCAGTTCACCGGGACTAGCGGGCAGCTCCTACAATGAGCAGTTCTTC
J: TRBJ2-2; size: .; V: TRBV28; D: .; CDR3: CASSSPGTSFTGELFF; DNA: TGTGCCAGCAGTTCTCCCGGGACTTCCTTCACCGGGGAGCTGTTTTTT